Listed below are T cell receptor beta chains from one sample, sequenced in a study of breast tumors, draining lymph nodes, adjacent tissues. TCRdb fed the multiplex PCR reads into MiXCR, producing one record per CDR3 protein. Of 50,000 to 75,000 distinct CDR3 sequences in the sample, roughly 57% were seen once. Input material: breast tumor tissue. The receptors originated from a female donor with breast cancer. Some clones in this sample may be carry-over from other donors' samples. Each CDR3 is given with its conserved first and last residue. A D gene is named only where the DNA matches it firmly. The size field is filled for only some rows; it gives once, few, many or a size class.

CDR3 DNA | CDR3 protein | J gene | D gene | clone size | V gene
TGTGCCAGTAGTTCTCCGGGACAGGGACCTAACTATGGCTACACCTTC | CASSSPGQGPNYGYTF | TRBJ1-2 | TRBD1 | medium-sized | TRBV19
TGTGCCAGCAGCTTAGGCCCGGGAGACGTAAGTTACTACGAGCAGTACTTC | CASSLGPGDVSYYEQYF | TRBJ2-7 | NA | NA | TRBV7-6
TGTGCCAGCAGCTTAGATAACCACCAGCCCCAGCATTTT | CASSLDNHQPQHF | TRBJ1-5 | NA | NA | TRBV11-2
TGTGCCAGCAGTGACACAGGGGGCGGTGGATTAGATACGCAGTATTTT | CASSDTGGGGLDTQYF | TRBJ2-3 | TRBD1 | many | TRBV2
TGTGCCTGGAGTGTACAGGGAACCCAGACCCAGTACTTC | CAWSVQGTQTQYF | TRBJ2-5 | NA | NA | TRBV30
TGTGCCACCAGTGACAATGACAGGGGGTTAAACAATGAGCAGTTCTTC | CATSDNDRGLNNEQFF | TRBJ2-1 | TRBD1 | NA | TRBV24-1
TGTGCCAGCAGCTTCCGGGTCAACAACTATGGCTACACCTTC | CASSFRVNNYGYTF | TRBJ1-2 | NA | NA | TRBV5-6
TGCAGTGCTCGACGGGGACTAGCGGGAGTCATCACAGATACGCAGTATTTT | CSARRGLAGVITDTQYF | TRBJ2-3 | TRBD2 | NA | TRBV20-1
TGTGCCAGCAGCTTACACAAGGGCCCAAACTATGGCTGCCCCTTC | CASSLHKGPNYGCPF | TRBJ1-2 | NA | NA | TRBV7-8
TGTGCCAGCAGCGCGGACAGGGAAGGGCGAGGCTACACCTTC | CASSADREGRGYTF | TRBJ1-2 | TRBD1 | few | TRBV2
TGTGCCACTCGGGACAGGGTGGATCTCGTGTATGGCTACACCTTC | CATRDRVDLVYGYTF | TRBJ1-2 | TRBD1 | NA | TRBV12-3/TRBV12-4